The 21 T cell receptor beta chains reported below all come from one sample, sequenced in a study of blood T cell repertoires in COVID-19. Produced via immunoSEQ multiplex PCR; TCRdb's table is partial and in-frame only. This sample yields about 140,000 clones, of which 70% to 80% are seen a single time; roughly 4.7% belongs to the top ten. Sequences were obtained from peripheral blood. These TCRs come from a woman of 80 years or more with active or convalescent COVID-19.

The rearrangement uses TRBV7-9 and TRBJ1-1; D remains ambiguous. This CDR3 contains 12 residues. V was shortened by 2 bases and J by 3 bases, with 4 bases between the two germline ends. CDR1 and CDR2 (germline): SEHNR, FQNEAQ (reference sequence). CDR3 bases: TGTGCCAGCAGCTTACCTCACACTGAAGCTTTCTTT. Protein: CASSLPHTEAFF.

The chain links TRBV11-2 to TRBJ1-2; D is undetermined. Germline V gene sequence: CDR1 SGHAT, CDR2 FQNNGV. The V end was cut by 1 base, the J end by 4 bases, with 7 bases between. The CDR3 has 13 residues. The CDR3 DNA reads TGTGCCAGCAGCTTAGGCGAGGGCTATGGCTACACCTTC. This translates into CASSLGEGYGYTF.

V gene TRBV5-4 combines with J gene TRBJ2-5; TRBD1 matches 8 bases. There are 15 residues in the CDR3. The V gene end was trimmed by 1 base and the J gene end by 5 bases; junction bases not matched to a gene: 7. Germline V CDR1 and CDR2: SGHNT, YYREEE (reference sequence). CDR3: CASSLWQGAGETQYF. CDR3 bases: TGTGCCAGCAGCTTGTGGCAGGGGGCTGGGGAGACCCAGTACTTC.

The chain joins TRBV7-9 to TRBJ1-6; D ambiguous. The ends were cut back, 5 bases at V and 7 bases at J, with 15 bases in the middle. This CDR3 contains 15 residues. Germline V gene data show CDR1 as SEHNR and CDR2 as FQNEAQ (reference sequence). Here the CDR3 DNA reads TGTGCCAGCAGCCCCCAGCAGGTTAACAATTCACCCCTCCACTTT. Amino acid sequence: CASSPQQVNNSPLHF.

In nucleotides, the CDR3 is TGTGCCAGCTCACCTCAGAACCAAGGAGGAACTGAAGCTTTCTTT. Amino acids: CASSPQNQGGTEAFF. J is TRBJ1-1 and V is TRBV18; D uncertain. V lost 3 bases, J lost 5 bases, and 16 bases lay in between. The germline gives CDR1 KGHSH, CDR2 LQKENI. This CDR3 is built from 15 residues.

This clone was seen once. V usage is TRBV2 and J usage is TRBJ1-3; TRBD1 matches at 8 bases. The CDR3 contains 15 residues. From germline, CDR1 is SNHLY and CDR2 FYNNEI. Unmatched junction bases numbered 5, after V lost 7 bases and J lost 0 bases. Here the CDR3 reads CASKIDRGSGNTIYF. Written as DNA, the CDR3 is TGTGCCAGCAAAATTGACAGGGGCTCTGGAAACACCATATATTTT.

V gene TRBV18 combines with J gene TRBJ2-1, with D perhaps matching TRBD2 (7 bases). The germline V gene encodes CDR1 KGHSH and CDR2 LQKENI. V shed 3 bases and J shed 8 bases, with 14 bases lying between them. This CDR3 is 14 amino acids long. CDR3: CASSPLRGGDEQFF. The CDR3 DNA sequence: TGTGCCAGCTCACCCCTTAGGGGGGGGGATGAGCAGTTCTTC.

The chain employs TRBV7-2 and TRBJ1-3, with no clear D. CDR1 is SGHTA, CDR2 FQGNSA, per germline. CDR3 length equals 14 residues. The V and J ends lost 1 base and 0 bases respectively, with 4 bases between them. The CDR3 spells CASSLGSSGNTIYF. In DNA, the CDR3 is TGTGCCAGCAGCTTAGGGAGCTCTGGAAACACCATATATTTT.

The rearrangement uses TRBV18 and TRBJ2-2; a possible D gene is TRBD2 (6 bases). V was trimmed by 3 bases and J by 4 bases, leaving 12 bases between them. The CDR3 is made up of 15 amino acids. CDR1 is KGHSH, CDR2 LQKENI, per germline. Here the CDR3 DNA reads TGTGCCAGCTCACCCCTCGGGGGAGGCACCGGGGAGCTGTTTTTT. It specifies CASSPLGGGTGELFF.

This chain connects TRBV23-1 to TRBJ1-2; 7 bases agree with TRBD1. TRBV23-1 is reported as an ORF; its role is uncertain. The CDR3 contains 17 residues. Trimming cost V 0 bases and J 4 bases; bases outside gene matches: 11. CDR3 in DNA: TGCGCCAGCAGTCAATCGGCGGGACAGAAGCTATTCTATGGCTACACCTTC. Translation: CASSQSAGQKLFYGYTF.

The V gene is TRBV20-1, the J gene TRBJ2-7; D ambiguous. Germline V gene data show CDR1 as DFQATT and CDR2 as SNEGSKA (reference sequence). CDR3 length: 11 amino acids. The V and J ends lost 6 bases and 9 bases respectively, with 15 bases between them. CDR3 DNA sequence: TGCAGTGCACTGAGTTCTGGTTGGCAGTACTTC. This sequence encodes CSALSSGWQYF.

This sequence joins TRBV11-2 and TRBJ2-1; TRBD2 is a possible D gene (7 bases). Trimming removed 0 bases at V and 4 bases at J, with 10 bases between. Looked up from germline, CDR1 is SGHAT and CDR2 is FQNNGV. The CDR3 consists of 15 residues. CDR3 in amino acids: CASSLEGGVYNEQFF. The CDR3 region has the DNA TGTGCCAGCAGCTTAGAAGGGGGGGTATACAATGAGCAGTTCTTC.

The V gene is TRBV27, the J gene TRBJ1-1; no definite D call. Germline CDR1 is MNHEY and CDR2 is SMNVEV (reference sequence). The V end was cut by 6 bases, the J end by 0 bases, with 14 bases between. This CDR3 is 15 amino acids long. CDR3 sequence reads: CASSPKYGLNTEAFF. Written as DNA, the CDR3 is TGTGCCAGCAGCCCCAAGTATGGCCTGAACACTGAAGCTTTCTTT.

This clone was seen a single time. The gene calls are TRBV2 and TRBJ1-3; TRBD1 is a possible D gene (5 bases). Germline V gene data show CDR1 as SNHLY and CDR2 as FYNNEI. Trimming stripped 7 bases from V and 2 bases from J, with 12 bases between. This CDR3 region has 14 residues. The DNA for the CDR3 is TGTGCCAGCAAAGAGCGGGACGCTGGAAACACCATATATTTT. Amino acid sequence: CASKERDAGNTIYF. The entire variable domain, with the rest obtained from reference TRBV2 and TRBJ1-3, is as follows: EPEVTQTPSHQVTQMGQEVILRCVPISNHLYFYWYRQILGQKVEFLVSFYNNEISEKSEIFDDQFSVERPDGSNFTLKIRSTKLEDSAMYFCASKERDAGNTIYFGEGSWLTVV.

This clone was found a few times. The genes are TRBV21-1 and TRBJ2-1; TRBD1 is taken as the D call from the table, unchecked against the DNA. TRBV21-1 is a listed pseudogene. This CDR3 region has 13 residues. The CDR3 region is CASSKWANPEQFF. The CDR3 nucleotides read TGTGCCAGCAGCAAATGGGCCAATCCCGAGCAGTTCTTC.

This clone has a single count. CDR3 region: CASRDVGARTDTQYF. CDR3 DNA sequence: TGTGCCAGCAGAGACGTGGGGGCGCGCACAGATACGCAGTATTTT. This chain links TRBV25-1 with TRBJ2-3, with D possibly being TRBD1 (6 bases). The germline V gene encodes CDR1 MGHDK and CDR2 SYGVNS. The CDR3 is made up of 15 amino acids. The V end was cut by 6 bases, the J end by 1 base, with 14 bases between.

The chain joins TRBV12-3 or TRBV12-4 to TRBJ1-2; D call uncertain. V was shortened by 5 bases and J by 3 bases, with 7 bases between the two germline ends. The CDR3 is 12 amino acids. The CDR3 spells CASSPGHYGYTF. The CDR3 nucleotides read TGTGCCAGCAGTCCCGGTCACTATGGCTACACCTTC.

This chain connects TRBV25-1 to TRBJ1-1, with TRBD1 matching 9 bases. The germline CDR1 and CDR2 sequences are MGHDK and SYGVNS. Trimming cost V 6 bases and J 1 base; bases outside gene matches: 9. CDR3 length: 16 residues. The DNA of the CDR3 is TGTGCCAGCAGAGATGGGACAGGGCAGAAGAACACTGAAGCTTTCTTT. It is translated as CASRDGTGQKNTEAFF.

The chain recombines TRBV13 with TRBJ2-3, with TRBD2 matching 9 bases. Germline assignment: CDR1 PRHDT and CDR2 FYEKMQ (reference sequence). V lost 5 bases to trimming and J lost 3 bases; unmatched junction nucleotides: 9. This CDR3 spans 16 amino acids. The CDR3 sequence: CASSRRAGGITDTQYF. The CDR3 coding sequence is TGTGCCAGCAGCCGTAGGGCGGGGGGGATAACAGATACGCAGTATTTT.

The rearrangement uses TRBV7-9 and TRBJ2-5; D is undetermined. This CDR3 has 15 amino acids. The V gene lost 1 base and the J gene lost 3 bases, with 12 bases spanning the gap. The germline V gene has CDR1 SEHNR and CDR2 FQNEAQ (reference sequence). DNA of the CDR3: TGTGCCAGCAGCTTAGGAGTCCCGATTAAAGAGACCCAGTACTTC. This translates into CASSLGVPIKETQYF.

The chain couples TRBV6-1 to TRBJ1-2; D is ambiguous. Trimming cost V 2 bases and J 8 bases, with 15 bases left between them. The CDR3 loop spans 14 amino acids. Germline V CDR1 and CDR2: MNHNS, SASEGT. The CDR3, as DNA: TGTGCCAGCAGTGAATCTGTCAGGTCTCGCGGCTACACCTTC. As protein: CASSESVRSRGYTF.